This T cell receptor (beta chain) derives from a study of monozygotic twins with inflammatory bowel disease. Study findings and constraints: Among IBD patients, TCRbeta diversity (inverse Simpson) was lower than in healthy co-twins.

The CDR3 consists of 16 residues. Germline V gene sequence: CDR1 DFQATT, CDR2 SNEGSKA (reference sequence). TCRdb reanalyzed the 5' RACE reads and collapses them to one entry per CDR3 protein, without DNA. The listing records fewer than 550,000 distinct CDR3 sequences. Regarding this clonotype: Its target is unknown.

This clonotype was sampled from a human donor with ulcerative colitis or Crohn's disease, or a healthy co-twin of an affected twin (not recorded which). The V gene is TRBV20-1, the J gene TRBJ2-4; the TCRdb call, TRBD2, lacks DNA for checking. What was sequenced was blood. CDR3 residues: CSASSLAGGQHNIQYF.